This T cell receptor (beta chain) was sequenced for a study of blood T cells in healthy people across ages. Germline assignment: CDR1 SQVTM and CDR2 ANQGSEA. There are 14 residues in the CDR3. The second PCR ran roughly 7 to 11 cycles with a sample-barcoded 5' primer and J-beta primers. TCRdb independently ran MiXCR on the 5' RACE reads; one entry per CDR3 protein. Of approximately 800,000 distinct CDR3 sequences detected, 45% to 70% appear once; the ten largest clones hold around 24%. Sequenced input: blood. This sequence was found in a middle-aged man in good health. The chain has TRBV29-1 and TRBJ2-5; D possibly corresponds to TRBD1 (6 bases). The J call may be wrong; the DNA end is better matched by TRBJ2-7. The CDR3 bases are TGCAGCGTCGGACAGACTCGCGGCCCCTACGAGCAGTACTTC. This translates into CSVGQTRGPYEQYF.